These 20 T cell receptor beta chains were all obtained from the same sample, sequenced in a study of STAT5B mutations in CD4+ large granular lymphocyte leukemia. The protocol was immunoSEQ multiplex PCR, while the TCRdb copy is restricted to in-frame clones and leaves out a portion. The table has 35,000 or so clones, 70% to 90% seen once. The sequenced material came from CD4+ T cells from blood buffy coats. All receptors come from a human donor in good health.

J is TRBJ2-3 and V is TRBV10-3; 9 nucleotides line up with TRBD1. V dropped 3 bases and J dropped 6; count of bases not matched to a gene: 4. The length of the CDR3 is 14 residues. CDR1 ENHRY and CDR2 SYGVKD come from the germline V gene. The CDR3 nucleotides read TGTGCCATCAGTGACGGGACAGGGTCTGATACGCAGTATTTT. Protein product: CAISDGTGSDTQYF.

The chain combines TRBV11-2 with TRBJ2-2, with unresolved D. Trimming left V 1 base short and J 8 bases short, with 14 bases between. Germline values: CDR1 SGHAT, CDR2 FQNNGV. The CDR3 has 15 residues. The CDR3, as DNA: TGTGCCAGCAGCTTAGGGTCAGGAATGGCAGGGGAGCTGTTTTTT. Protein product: CASSLGSGMAGELFF.

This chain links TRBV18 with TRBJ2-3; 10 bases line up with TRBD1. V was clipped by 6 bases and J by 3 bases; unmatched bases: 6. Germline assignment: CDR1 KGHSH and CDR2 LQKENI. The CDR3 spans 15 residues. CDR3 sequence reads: CASSQRTGGTDTQYF. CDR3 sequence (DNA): TGTGCCAGCTCTCAACGGACAGGGGGAACAGATACGCAGTATTTT. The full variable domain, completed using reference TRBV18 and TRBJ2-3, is NAGVMQNPRHLVRRRGQEARLRCSPMKGHSHVYWYRQLPEEGLKFMVYLQKENIIDESGMPKERFSAEFPKEGPSILRIQQVVRGDSAAYFCASSQRTGGTDTQYFGPGTRLTVL.

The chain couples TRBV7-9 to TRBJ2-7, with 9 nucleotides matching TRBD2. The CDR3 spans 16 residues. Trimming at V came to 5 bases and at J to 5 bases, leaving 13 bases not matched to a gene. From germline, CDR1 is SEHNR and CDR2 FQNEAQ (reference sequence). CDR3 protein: CASSVRWAGGPDEQYF. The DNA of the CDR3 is TGTGCCAGCAGCGTCCGGTGGGCGGGAGGGCCCGACGAGCAGTACTTC. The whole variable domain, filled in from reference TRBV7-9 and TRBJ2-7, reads DTGVSQNPRHKITKRGQNVTFRCDPISEHNRLYWYRQTLGQGPEFLTYFQNEAQLEKSRLLSDRFSAERPKGSFSTLEIQRTEQGDSAMYLCASSVRWAGGPDEQYFGPGTRLTVT.

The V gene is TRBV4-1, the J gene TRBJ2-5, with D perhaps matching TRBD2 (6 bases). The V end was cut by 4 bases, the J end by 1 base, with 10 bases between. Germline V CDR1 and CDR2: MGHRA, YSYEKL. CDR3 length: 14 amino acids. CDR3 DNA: TGCGCCAGCAGCCTGGGGGACTCCCAAGAGACCCAGTACTTC. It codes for CASSLGDSQETQYF.

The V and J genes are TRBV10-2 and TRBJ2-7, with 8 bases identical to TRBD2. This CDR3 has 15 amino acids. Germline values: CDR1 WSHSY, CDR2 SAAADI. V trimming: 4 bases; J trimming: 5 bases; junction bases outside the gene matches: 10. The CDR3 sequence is CASSASYGGAHEQYF. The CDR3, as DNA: TGCGCCAGCAGTGCCTCATACGGGGGGGCCCACGAGCAGTACTTC.

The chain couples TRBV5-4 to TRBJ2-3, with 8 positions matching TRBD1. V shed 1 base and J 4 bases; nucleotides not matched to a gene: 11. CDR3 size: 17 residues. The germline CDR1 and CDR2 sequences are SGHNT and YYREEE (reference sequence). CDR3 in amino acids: CASSLTVLATGADTQYF. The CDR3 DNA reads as TGTGCCAGCAGCTTGACCGTTCTAGCGACAGGGGCAGATACGCAGTATTTT.

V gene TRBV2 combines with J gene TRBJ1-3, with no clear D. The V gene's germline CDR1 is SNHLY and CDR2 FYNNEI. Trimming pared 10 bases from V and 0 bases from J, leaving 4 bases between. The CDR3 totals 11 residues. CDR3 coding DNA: TGTGCCACTTACTCTGGAAACACCATATATTTT. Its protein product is CATYSGNTIYF.

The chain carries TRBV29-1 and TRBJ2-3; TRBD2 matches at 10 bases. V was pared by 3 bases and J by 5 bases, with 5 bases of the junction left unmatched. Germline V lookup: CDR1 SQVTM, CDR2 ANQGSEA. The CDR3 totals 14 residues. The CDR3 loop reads CSVDSGLAVDTQYF. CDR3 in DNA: TGCAGCGTTGATTCCGGACTAGCGGTAGATACGCAGTATTTT.

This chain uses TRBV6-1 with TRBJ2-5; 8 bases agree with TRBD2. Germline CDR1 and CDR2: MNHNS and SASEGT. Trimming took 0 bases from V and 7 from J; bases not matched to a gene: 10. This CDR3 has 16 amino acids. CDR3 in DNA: TGTGCCAGCAGTGAAGCGAAGAGCGGGGGCCAGGGGACCCAGTACTTC. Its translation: CASSEAKSGGQGTQYF.

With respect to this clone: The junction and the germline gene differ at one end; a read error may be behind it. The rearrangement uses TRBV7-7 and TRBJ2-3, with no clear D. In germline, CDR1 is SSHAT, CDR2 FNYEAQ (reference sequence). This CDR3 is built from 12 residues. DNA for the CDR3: TGTGCTAGCAGCCCACTTCGCCTTGAGCAGTATTTT. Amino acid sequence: CASSPLRLEQYF.

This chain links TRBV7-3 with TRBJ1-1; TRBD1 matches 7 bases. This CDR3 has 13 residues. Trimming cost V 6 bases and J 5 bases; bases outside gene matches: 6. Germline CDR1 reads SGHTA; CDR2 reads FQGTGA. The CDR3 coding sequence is TGTGCCAGCAGACAGGACAGGACTACTGAAGCTTTCTTT. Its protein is CASRQDRTTEAFF.

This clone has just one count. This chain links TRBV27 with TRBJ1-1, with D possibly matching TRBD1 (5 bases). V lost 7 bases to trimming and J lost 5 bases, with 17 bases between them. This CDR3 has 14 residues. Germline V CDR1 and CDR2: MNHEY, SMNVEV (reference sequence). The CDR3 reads CASKGGAFRTEAFF. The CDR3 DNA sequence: TGTGCCAGCAAGGGAGGGGCGTTTAGGACTGAAGCTTTCTTT.

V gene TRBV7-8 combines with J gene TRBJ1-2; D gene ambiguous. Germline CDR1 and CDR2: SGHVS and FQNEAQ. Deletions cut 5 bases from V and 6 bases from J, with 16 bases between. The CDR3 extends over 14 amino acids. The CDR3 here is CASSHTKLTHGYTF. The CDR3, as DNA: TGTGCCAGCAGCCATACTAAACTCACCCATGGCTACACCTTC. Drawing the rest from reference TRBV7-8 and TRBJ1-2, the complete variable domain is GAGVSQSPRYKVAKRGQDVALRCDPISGHVSLFWYQQALGQGPEFLTYFQNEAQLDKSGLPSDRFFAERPEGSVSTLKIQRTQQEDSAVYLCASSHTKLTHGYTFGSGTRLTVV.

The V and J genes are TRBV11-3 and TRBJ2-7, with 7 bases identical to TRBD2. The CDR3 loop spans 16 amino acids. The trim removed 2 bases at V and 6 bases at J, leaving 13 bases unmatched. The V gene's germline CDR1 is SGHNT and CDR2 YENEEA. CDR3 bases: TGTGCCAGCAGCTTATACCGCCCTGGGGGGGTGGTCGAGCAGTACTTC. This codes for CASSLYRPGGVVEQYF.

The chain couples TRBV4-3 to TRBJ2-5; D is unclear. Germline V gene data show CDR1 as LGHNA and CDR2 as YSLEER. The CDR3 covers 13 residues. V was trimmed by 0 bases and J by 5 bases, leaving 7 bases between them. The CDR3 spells CASSQEWRETQYF. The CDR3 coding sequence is TGCGCCAGCAGCCAAGAATGGCGGGAGACCCAGTACTTC.

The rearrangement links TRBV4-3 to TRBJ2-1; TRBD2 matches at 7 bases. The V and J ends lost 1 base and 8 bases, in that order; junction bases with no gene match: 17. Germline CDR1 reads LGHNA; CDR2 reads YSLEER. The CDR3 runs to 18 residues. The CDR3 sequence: CASSQVSSDWEGIYEQFF. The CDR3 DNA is TGCGCCAGCAGCCAAGTTTCATCAGATTGGGAGGGTATCTATGAGCAGTTCTTC.

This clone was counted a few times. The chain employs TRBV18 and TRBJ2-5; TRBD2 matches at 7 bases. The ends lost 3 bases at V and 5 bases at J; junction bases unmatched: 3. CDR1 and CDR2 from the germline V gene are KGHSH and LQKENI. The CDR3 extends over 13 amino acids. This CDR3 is CASSPGREETQYF. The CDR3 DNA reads TGTGCCAGCTCACCCGGGCGGGAGGAGACCCAGTACTTC.

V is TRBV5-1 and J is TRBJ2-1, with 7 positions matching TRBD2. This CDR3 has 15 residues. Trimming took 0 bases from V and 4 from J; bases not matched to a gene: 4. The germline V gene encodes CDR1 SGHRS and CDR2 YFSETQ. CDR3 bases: TGCGCCAGCAGCTTGGATGCGGGGGAGTACAATGAGCAGTTCTTC. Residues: CASSLDAGEYNEQFF.

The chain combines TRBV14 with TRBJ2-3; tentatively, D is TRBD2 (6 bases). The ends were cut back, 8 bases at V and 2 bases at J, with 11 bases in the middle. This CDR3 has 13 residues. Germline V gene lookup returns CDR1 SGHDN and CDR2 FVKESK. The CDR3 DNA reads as TGTGCCAGCGCGGCGGGGAACACAGATACGCAGTATTTT. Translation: CASAAGNTDTQYF.